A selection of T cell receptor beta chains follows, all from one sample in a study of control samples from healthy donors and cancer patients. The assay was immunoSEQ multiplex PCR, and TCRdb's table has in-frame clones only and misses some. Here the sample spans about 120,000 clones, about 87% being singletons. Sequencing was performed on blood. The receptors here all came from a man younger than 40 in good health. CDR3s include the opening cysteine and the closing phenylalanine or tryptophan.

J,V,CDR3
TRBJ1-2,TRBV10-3,CAISVSPNYGYTF
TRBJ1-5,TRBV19,CASSSGQGWDQPQHF
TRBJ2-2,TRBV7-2,CASSQRDTGELFF
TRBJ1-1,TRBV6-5,CASSYSTSLPNTEAFF
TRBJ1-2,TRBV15,CATSRSGSLYGYTF
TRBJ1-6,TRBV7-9,CASSSQGYSNSPLHF
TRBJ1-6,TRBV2,CASSEASWNSPLHF
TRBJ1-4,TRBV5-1,CASTDGTGREKLFF
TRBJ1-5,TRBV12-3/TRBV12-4,CASTQSGLQPQHF
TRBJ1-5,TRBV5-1,CASSLGDRGFNQPQHF
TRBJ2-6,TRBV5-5,CASSLVGTGGETRANVLTF
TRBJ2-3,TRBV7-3,CASSPGLFGTDTQYF
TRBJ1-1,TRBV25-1,CASSGSQGAVTEAFF
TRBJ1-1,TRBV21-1,CASSVRRERRAEAFF
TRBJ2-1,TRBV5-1,CASSSLSPNEQFF
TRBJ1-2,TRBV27,CASSFSGEGGYTF
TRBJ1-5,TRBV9,CASSPGGMGGGPNQPQHF
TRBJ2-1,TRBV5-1,CASSLTGEGYNEQFF
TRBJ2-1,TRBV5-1,CASSLSRGSNEQFF
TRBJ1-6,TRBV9,CASSLGTGLTSPLHF
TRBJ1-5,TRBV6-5,CASSPGTVDNQPQHF
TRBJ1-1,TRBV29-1,CSVRGAITEAFF
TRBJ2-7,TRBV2,CASSGAPLSEQYF
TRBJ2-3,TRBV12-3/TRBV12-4,CATRGPSSDTQYF
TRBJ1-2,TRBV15,CATSRARAGYTF
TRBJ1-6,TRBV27,CASSSGAGTTILINSPLHF
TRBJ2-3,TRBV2,CASRVRADTQYF
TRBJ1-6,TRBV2,CASSDDVGRDSPLHF
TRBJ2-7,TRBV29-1,CSVEDRAYEQYF
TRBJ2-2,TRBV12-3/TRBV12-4,CASTYSGTGELFF
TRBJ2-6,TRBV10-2,CASSAGDGANVLTF
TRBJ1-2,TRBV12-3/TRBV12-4,CASRTGDDGYTF
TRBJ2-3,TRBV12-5,CASGPQTAWTQYF
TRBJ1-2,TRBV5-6,CASSFWDRGMYTF
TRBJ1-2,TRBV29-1,CSVGDRGNYGYTF
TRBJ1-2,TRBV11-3,CASSLSRPGGYGYTF
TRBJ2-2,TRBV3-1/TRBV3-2,CASSPSYAGTVNTGELFF